Listed below are T cell receptor beta chains from one sample, sequenced in a study of shared clonotypes between healthy human individuals. Sequencing was performed with immunoSEQ multiplex PCR; in TCRdb, only in-frame clones are kept and a portion is missing. The sample shows about 2.5 million clones, 85% to 95% of them seen only once. The sample consisted of naive CD4+ T cells from PBMCs. These receptors came from a man between 18 and 29 years old in good health. Some clones in this sample may be carry-over from other donors' samples. The CDR3 runs from the conserved cysteine through the conserved F or W. The D gene is left open where the match is weak.

D gene	V gene	J gene	CDR3 protein
TRBD1	TRBV28	TRBJ2-7	CASRGRTGTYEQYF
.	TRBV6-5	TRBJ1-5	CASSTQGYQPQHF
.	TRBV7-6	TRBJ2-1	CASSSRTPSRQNEQFF
.	TRBV25-1	TRBJ2-1	CASSEYRGAPVGEQFF
.	TRBV14	TRBJ1-2	CASSQRLAIQGNYGYTF
TRBD2	TRBV10-3	TRBJ2-1	CAISGSGRGWEQFF
.	TRBV5-1	TRBJ1-2	CASSLTDDYGYTF
.	TRBV6-6	TRBJ1-1	CASTRAGGTEAFF
.	TRBV28	TRBJ1-5	CASSLQVLGNQPQHF
TRBD2	TRBV14	TRBJ2-2	CASSQTSGTIGELFF
.	TRBV5-1	TRBJ1-4	CASSPNGRGEKGKLFF
TRBD1	TRBV15	TRBJ2-5	CATSRDFRDRGGETQYF
.	TRBV28	TRBJ2-4	CASSRRQLAKNIQYF
.	TRBV28	TRBJ1-5	CASSSVSGRNQPQHF
TRBD1	TRBV7-2	TRBJ2-7	CASSATWDRNLYEQYF
.	TRBV5-4	TRBJ2-7	CASSLDRQDYSYEQYF
.	TRBV29-1	TRBJ2-7	CSVRWGGGGGRYEQYF
TRBD1	TRBV18	TRBJ2-7	CASSPGGQGLYEQYF
.	TRBV9	TRBJ2-2	CASSGVVHTGELFF
TRBD1	TRBV11-2	TRBJ2-5	CASSAQGAGETQYF
TRBD1	TRBV29-1	TRBJ2-2	CSVRRDRVPNTGELFF
.	TRBV7-9	TRBJ1-5	CASSLAEGSNQPQHF
.	TRBV30	TRBJ1-1	CACLPRVTEAFF
.	TRBV5-1	TRBJ2-1	CASSGAQYNEQFF
.	TRBV6-5	TRBJ1-2	CASSYRLDRRYGYTF
.	TRBV7-2	TRBJ2-7	CASSSQGYEQYF
TRBD1	TRBV2	TRBJ2-4	CASRTGTGSDIQYF